Listed here are 23 T cell receptor beta chains from one sample, sequenced in a study of a mutant IDH1 vaccine in newly diagnosed glioma (dated by TCRdb to 2020 to 2022). This specimen's time point label, per the study, means: week 11, during vaccination. Each vaccine dose, consisting of 300 ug of a 20-mer mutant IDH1 peptide in Montanide, was administered subcutaneously with topical imiquimod. Antigens of these TCRs are unknown. Library generation was performed with the immunoSEQ multiplex PCR assay. Not all clones reach the TCRdb copy of this immuneACCESS table, which keeps in-frame sequences only. Checked studies attribute under half of the gap to unresolved V genes and leave the rest unexplained. This sample holds about 40,000 clones; about 83% were observed only once. The top ten constitute around 2.4% of the sample. This specimen was PBMCs, taken from a glioma patient whose treatment included an IDH1 peptide vaccine. These TCRs come from a man aged 40-55 years with glioma.

The genes are TRBV13 and TRBJ2-7, with a weak D call TRBD2 (6 bases). This CDR3 region has 14 residues. Germline V gene lookup returns CDR1 PRHDT and CDR2 FYEKMQ (reference sequence). V was shortened by 3 bases and J by 3 bases, with 12 bases between the two germline ends. For the CDR3, the DNA is TGTGCCAGCAGCTTGAGTGGGAGGATCTACGAGCAGTACTTC. Its protein product is CASSLSGRIYEQYF.

The CDR3 protein is CASSLVQGATDTQYF. DNA for the CDR3: TGCGCCAGCAGCTTGGTTCAGGGGGCCACAGATACGCAGTATTTT. The rearrangement links TRBV5-1 to TRBJ2-3, with TRBD1 identical over 8 bases. From germline, CDR1 is SGHRS and CDR2 YFSETQ. CDR3 length: 15 amino acids. V lost 0 bases and J lost 2; bases outside the gene matches: 2.

J is TRBJ1-2 and V is TRBV10-3; 7 positions match TRBD1. J lost 7 bases, V lost 2 bases, and 4 bases had no gene match. In germline, CDR1 is ENHRY, CDR2 SYGVKD. The CDR3 has 13 residues. The chain's CDR3 is CAISETGVGGYTF. In DNA, the CDR3 is TGTGCCATCAGTGAGACAGGGGTAGGTGGCTACACCTTC.

As to this clone: This specimen includes other DNA sequences encoding the same CDR3. This chain joins TRBV18 and TRBJ1-5, with a tentative D call TRBD1 (5 bases). V lost 4 bases and J 4 bases, leaving 8 bases between the germline ends. Germline assignment: CDR1 KGHSH and CDR2 LQKENI. This CDR3 contains 13 residues. The CDR3 DNA follows: TGTGCCAGCTCACGGGACCCAAATCAGCCCCAGCATTTT. This encodes CASSRDPNQPQHF.

V and J are TRBV5-4 and TRBJ2-1, with 13 bases aligning to TRBD2. The ends lost 0 bases at V and 7 bases at J; junction bases unmatched: 7. In germline, CDR1 is SGHNT, CDR2 YYREEE (reference sequence). The CDR3 totals 17 residues. The CDR3: CASSLGTSGRRGNEQFF. The CDR3 DNA reads TGTGCCAGCAGCTTGGGGACTAGCGGGAGAAGGGGAAATGAGCAGTTCTTC.

This chain joins TRBV6-4 and TRBJ1-1; D gene uncertain. The CDR3 extends over 14 amino acids. Trimming shortened V by 3 bases and J by 5 bases, and 13 bases separated the two germline ends. Germline assignment: CDR1 MRHNA and CDR2 SNTAGT. The CDR3 spells CASSEGRKGTEAFF. In nucleotides, the CDR3 is TGTGCCAGCAGTGAGGGCAGGAAAGGGACTGAAGCTTTCTTT.

This chain uses TRBV4-1 with TRBJ2-7, with D possibly matching TRBD2 (7 bases). V was trimmed by 1 base and J by 0 bases, leaving 10 bases between them. This CDR3 has 15 residues. In germline, CDR1 is MGHRA, CDR2 YSYEKL. The CDR3 sequence: CASSQGGGFSYEQYF. Written as DNA, the CDR3 is TGCGCCAGCAGCCAAGGGGGGGGCTTCTCCTACGAGCAGTACTTC.

This rearrangement joins TRBV6-5 to TRBJ1-1; D remains ambiguous. Trimming took 2 bases from V and 5 from J, leaving 12 bases between them. This CDR3 comprises 14 residues. The V gene's germline CDR1 is MNHEY and CDR2 SVGAGI. For the CDR3, the DNA is TGTGCCAGCAGTTACATGGGGAGATGGACTGAAGCTTTCTTT. Translating gives CASSYMGRWTEAFF.

The chain joins TRBV20-1 to TRBJ2-7; perhaps D is TRBD1 or TRBD2 (5 bases each). Between the trimmed V and J ends, which lost 6 bases and 2 bases, there was a span of 8 bases. The germline CDR1 and CDR2 sequences are DFQATT and SNEGSKA (reference sequence). The CDR3 contains 11 residues. CDR3 nucleotide sequence: TGCAGTGCGGGACCCACCTACGAGCAGTACTTC. This translates into CSAGPTYEQYF.

Worth noting for this clone: Sequence at one end of the junction differs from germline and may be a read error. The genes are TRBV6-5 and TRBJ2-7; possibly TRBD1 for D (6 bases). Germline CDR1 is MNHEY and CDR2 is SVGAGI. The CDR3 length is 15 residues. This CDR3 is CASSDSGASSYEQYF. The CDR3 DNA reads TGTGCCAGCAGTGACTCAGGGGCCAGCTCCTACGAGCAGTACTTC.

The rearrangement uses TRBV7-2 and TRBJ2-1, with 8 positions matching TRBD2. V lost 5 bases, J lost 7 bases, and 1 base stayed unmatched. The CDR3 covers 12 residues. CDR1 and CDR2 (germline): SGHTA, FQGNSA. The CDR3 is CASSRLANEQFF. CDR3 DNA: TGTGCCAGCAGCCGACTAGCGAATGAGCAGTTCTTC.

The chain is built from TRBV29-1 and TRBJ1-1, with D possibly being TRBD1 (5 bases). The V gene's germline CDR1 is SQVTM and CDR2 ANQGSEA. This CDR3 has 15 residues. V gave up 3 bases and J gave up 1 base, with 15 bases separating them. This CDR3 is CSVEGPLKKNTEAFF. The CDR3 region has the DNA TGCAGCGTTGAGGGACCTTTGAAGAAGAACACTGAAGCTTTCTTT.

The chain combines TRBV18 with TRBJ1-2, with D uncertain. Trimming shortened V by 2 bases and J by 1 base, and 11 bases separated the two germline ends. The CDR3 spans 15 residues. Per the germline V gene, CDR1 is KGHSH and CDR2 is LQKENI. The CDR3: CASSPGSRINYGYTF. The CDR3, as DNA: TGTGCCAGCTCACCAGGGTCCAGAATTAACTATGGCTACACCTTC. Looking up the rest from reference TRBV18 and TRBJ1-2 gives the full variable domain: NAGVMQNPRHLVRRRGQEARLRCSPMKGHSHVYWYRQLPEEGLKFMVYLQKENIIDESGMPKERFSAEFPKEGPSILRIQQVVRGDSAAYFCASSPGSRINYGYTFGSGTRLTVV.

In this sample, this clone turned up a few times. The same CDR3 can be traced to other DNA sequences in this sample. V is TRBV18 and J is TRBJ1-1; no reliable D call. V lost 0 bases and J lost 0, with 11 bases in between. The CDR3 has 16 amino acids. CDR1 is KGHSH, CDR2 LQKENI, per germline. CDR3 amino acids: CASSPPRRMMNTEAFF. As DNA, the CDR3 is TGTGCCAGCTCACCACCTAGGAGGATGATGAACACTGAAGCTTTCTTT.

The chain has TRBV6-1 and TRBJ1-5; D gene unclear. V was clipped by 1 base and J by 3 bases, with 10 bases between them. This CDR3 region has 15 residues. Per the germline V gene, CDR1 is MNHNS and CDR2 is SASEGT. CDR3 loop: CASSEGAVPNQPQHF. CDR3 nucleotide sequence: TGTGCCAGCAGTGAAGGGGCAGTACCCAATCAGCCCCAGCATTTT.

This rearrangement joins TRBV6-5 to TRBJ2-7, with D possibly called TRBD1 or TRBD2 (6 bases each). CDR3 length equals 14 residues. Germline V CDR1 and CDR2: MNHEY, SVGAGI. The V end was cut by 6 bases, the J end by 2 bases, with 14 bases between. This CDR3 is CASSRTGATYEQYF. CDR3 DNA: TGTGCCAGCAGCCGAACGGGGGCCACCTACGAGCAGTACTTC.

The rearrangement uses TRBV2 and TRBJ2-3, with 10 bases lining up with TRBD2. In germline, CDR1 is SNHLY, CDR2 FYNNEI. V trimming: 6 bases; J trimming: 6 bases; junction bases outside the gene matches: 9. The CDR3 sequence is 15 residues long. The CDR3 DNA reads TGTGCCAGCAGGTGGGTTAGCGGGAGGTGGGATACGCAGTATTTT. Its translation is CASRWVSGRWDTQYF.

The V and J genes are TRBV27 and TRBJ2-2, with 7 bases identical to TRBD1. V dropped 8 bases and J dropped 6; count of bases not matched to a gene: 12. CDR3 length: 15 amino acids. The germline V gene has CDR1 MNHEY and CDR2 SMNVEV (reference sequence). The chain's CDR3 is CASATQGLLAGELFF. The DNA for the CDR3 is TGTGCCAGCGCCACACAGGGGCTTTTGGCCGGGGAGCTGTTTTTT.

The rearrangement uses TRBV4-2 and TRBJ2-3; 8 bases fit TRBD2. The CDR3 extends over 15 amino acids. Trimming took 0 bases from V and 4 from J; bases not matched to a gene: 3. The germline V gene has CDR1 LGHNA and CDR2 YNFKEQ. The chain's CDR3 is CASSQEGREADTQYF. CDR3 coding DNA: TGTGCCAGCAGCCAAGAGGGGCGGGAGGCAGATACGCAGTATTTT.

The chain combines TRBV25-1 with TRBJ1-2; D is ambiguous. Germline V gene sequence: CDR1 MGHDK, CDR2 SYGVNS. With 5 bases removed from V and 2 bases from J, the gap between germline ends came to 3 bases. The CDR3 consists of 11 residues. The CDR3 nucleotides are TGTGCCAGCAGTAACAACTATGGCTACACCTTC. It codes for CASSNNYGYTF.

DNA of the CDR3: TGTGCCAGCTCTCGCAGGGGGCAGGACTATGGCTACACCTTC. It specifies CASSRRGQDYGYTF. The rearrangement links TRBV18 to TRBJ1-2; 8 bases are shared with TRBD1. Germline lookup yields CDR1 KGHSH and CDR2 LQKENI. After removal of 6 bases from V and 3 bases from J, the junction contained 6 bases not matched to a gene. The CDR3 runs 14 residues.

The chain combines TRBV5-1 with TRBJ1-2; D is perhaps TRBD1 (5 bases). The CDR3 has 15 amino acids. Germline V CDR1 and CDR2: SGHRS, YFSETQ. Trimming left V 0 bases short and J 0 bases short, with 9 bases between. The CDR3 loop is CASSLADNSNYGYTF. In DNA form, the CDR3 reads TGCGCCAGCAGCTTGGCGGACAACTCTAACTATGGCTACACCTTC.

The chain recombines TRBV5-4 with TRBJ1-2; 9 bases fit TRBD1. Germline CDR1 SGHNT, CDR2 YYREEE (reference sequence). The CDR3 consists of 16 residues. The trim removed 0 bases at V and 7 bases at J, leaving 10 bases unmatched. CDR3 amino acids: CASSLGGVQGAGGYTF. The CDR3 bases are TGTGCCAGCAGCTTGGGGGGGGTACAGGGGGCTGGTGGCTACACCTTC.